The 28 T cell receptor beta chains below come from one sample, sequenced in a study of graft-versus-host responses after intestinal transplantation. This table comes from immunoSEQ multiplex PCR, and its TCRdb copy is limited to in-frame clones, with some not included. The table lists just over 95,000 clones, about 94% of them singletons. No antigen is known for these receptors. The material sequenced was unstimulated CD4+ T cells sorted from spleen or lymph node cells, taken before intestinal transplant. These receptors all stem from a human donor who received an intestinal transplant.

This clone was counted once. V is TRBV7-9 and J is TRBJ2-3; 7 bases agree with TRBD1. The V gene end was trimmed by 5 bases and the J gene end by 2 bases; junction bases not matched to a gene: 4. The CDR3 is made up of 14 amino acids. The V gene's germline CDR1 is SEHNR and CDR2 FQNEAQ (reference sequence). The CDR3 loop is CASSAGGHTDTQYF. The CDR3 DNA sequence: TGTGCCAGCAGCGCAGGGGGACACACAGATACGCAGTATTTT.

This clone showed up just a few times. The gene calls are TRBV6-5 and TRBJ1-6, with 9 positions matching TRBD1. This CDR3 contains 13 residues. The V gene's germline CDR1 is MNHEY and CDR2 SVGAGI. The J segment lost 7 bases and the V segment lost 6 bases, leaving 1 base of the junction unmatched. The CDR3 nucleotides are TGTGCCAGCAGGGACAGGGGAAATTCACCCCTCCACTTT. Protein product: CASRDRGNSPLHF.

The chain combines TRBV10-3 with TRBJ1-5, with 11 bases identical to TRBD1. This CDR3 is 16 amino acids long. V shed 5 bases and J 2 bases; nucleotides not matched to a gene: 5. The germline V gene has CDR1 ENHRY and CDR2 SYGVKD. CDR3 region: CAISHGTGGGNQPQHF. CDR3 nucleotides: TGTGCCATCAGTCACGGGACAGGGGGGGGCAATCAGCCCCAGCATTTT.

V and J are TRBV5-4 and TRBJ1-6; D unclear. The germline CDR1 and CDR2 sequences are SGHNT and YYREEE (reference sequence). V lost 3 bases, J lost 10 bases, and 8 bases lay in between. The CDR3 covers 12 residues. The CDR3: CASSSRASPLHF. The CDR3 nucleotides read TGTGCCAGCAGCTCCCGTGCGTCACCCCTCCACTTT.

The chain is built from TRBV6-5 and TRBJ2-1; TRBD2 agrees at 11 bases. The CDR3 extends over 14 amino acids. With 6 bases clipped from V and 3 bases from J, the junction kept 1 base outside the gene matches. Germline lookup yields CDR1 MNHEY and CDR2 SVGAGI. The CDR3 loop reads CASRGTSGYNEQFF. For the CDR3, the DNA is TGTGCCAGCAGAGGGACTAGCGGCTACAATGAGCAGTTCTTC.

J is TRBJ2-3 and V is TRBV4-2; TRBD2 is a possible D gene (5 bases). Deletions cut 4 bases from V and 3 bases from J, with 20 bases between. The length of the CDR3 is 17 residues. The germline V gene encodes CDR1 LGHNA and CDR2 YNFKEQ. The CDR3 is CASSLGEADGATDTQYF. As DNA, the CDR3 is TGTGCCAGCAGCCTCGGCGAAGCGGACGGAGCAACAGATACGCAGTATTTT.

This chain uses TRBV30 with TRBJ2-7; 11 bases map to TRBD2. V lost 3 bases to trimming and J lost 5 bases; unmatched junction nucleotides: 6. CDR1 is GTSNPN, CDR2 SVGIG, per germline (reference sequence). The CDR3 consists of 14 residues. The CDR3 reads CAWRILAGVNEQYF. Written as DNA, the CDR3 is TGTGCCTGGAGGATACTAGCGGGAGTCAACGAGCAGTACTTC. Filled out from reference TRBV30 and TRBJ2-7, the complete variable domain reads SQTIHQWPATLVQPVGSPLSLECTVEGTSNPNLYWYRQAAGRGLQLLFYSVGIGQISSEVPQNLSASRPQDRQFILSSKKLLLSDSGFYLCAWRILAGVNEQYFGPGTRLTVT.

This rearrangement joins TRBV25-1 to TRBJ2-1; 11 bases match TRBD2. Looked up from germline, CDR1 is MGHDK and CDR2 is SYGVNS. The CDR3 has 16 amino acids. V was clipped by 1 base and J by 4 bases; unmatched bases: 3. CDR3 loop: CASSELAGGIYNEQFF. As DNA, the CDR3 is TGTGCCAGCAGTGAATTAGCGGGAGGGATATACAATGAGCAGTTCTTC.

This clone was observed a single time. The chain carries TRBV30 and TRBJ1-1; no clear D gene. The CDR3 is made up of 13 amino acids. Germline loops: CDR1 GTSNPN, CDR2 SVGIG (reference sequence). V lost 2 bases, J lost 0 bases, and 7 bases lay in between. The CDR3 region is CAWSWAMNTEAFF. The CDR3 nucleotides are TGTGCCTGGAGTTGGGCGATGAACACTGAAGCTTTCTTT.

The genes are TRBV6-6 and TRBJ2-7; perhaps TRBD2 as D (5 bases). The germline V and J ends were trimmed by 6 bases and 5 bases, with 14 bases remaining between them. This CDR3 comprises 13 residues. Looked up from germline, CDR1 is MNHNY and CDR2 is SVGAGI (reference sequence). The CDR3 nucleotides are TGTGCCAGCAGGCCGCGGGCCCTGGACGAGCAGTACTTC. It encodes CASRPRALDEQYF.

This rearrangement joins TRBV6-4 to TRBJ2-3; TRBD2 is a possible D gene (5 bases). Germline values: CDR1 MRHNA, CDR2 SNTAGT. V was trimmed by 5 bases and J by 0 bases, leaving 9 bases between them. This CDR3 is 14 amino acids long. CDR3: CASSRGYSTDTQYF. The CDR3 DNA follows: TGTGCCAGCAGTCGAGGGTACAGCACAGATACGCAGTATTTT.

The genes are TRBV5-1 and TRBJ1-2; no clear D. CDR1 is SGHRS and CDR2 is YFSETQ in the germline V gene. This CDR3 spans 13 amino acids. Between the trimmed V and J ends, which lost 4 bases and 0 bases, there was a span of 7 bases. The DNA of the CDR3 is TGCGCCAGCAGCGTTACAGCTAACTATGGCTACACCTTC. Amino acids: CASSVTANYGYTF.

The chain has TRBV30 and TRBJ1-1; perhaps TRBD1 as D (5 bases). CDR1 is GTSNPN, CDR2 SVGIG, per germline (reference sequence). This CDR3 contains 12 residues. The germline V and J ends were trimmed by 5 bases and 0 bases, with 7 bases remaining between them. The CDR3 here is CAWDRLNTEAFF. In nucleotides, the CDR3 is TGTGCCTGGGACAGATTGAACACTGAAGCTTTCTTT.

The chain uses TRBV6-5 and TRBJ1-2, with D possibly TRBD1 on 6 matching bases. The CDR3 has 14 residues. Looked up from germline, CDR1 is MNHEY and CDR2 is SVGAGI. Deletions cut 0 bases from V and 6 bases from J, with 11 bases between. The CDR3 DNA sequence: TGTGCCAGCAGTTACTCGACCAGGGGCCATGGCTACACCTTC. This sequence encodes CASSYSTRGHGYTF.

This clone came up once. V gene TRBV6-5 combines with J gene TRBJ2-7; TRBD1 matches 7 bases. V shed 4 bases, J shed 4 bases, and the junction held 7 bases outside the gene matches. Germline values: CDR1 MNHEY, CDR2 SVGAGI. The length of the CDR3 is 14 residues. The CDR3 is CASSSGTERYEQYF. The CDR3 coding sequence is TGTGCCAGCAGTTCCGGGACAGAGAGATACGAGCAGTACTTC.

CDR3 sequence reads: CASCLAGAETQYF. The CDR3 nucleotides are TGTGCCAGCTGTCTAGCGGGGGCAGAGACCCAGTACTTC. This sequence joins TRBV6-5 and TRBJ2-5, with 10 bases that match TRBD2. Per germline, CDR1 MNHEY and CDR2 SVGAGI. V trimming: 8 bases; J trimming: 4 bases; junction bases outside the gene matches: 4. CDR3 length equals 13 residues.

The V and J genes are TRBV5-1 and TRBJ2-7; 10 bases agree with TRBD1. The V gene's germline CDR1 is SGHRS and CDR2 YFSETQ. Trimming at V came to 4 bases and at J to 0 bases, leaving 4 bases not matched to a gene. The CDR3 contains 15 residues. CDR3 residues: CASSTGQGDSYEQYF. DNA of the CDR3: TGCGCCAGCAGCACCGGACAGGGGGACTCCTACGAGCAGTACTTC.

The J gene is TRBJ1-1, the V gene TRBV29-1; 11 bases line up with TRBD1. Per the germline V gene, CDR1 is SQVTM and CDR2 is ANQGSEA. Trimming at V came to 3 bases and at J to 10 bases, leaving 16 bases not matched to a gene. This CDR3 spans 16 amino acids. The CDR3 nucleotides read TGCAGCGTTGATCAGTTTTTGGACAGGGGGCGAGGCAGAGCTTTCTTT. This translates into CSVDQFLDRGRGRAFF.

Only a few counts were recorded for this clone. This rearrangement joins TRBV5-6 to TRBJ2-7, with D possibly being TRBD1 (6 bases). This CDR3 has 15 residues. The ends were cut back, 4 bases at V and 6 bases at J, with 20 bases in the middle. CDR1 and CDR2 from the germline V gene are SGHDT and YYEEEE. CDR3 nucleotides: TGTGCCAGCAGCCCGCCCGGACCAGGGGAACGCGAGCAGTACTTC. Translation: CASSPPGPGEREQYF.

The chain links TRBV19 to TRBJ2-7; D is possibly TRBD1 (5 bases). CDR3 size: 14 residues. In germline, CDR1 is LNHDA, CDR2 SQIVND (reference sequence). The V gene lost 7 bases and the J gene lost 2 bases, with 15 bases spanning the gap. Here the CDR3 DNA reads TGTGCCAGTAAAGGTACAGGTACCACCTACGAGCAGTACTTC. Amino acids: CASKGTGTTYEQYF.

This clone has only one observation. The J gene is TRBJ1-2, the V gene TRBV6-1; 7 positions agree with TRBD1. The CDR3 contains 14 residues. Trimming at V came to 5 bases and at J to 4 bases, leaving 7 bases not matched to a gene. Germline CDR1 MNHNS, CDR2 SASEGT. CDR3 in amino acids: CASSQVGDSYGYTF. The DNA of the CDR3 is TGTGCCAGCAGTCAAGTGGGGGACAGCTATGGCTACACCTTC.

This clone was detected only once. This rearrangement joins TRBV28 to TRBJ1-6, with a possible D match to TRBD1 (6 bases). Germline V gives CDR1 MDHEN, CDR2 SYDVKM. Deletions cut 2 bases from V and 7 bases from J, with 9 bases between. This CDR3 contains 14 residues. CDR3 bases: TGTGCCAGCAGTTTACAGGGGTACAATTCACCCCTCCACTTT. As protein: CASSLQGYNSPLHF.

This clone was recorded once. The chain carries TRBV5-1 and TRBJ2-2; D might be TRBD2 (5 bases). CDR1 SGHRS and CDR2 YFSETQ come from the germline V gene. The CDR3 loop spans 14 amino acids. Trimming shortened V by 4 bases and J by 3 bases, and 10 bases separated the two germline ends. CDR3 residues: CASSNGIHTGELFF. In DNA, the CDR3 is TGCGCCAGCAGCAACGGGATTCACACCGGGGAGCTGTTTTTT.

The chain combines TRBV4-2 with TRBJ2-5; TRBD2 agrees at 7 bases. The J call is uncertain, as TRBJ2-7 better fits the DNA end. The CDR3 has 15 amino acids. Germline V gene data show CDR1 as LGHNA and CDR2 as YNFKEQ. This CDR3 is CASSQGAGEPYEQYF. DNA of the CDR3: TGTGCCAGCAGCCAAGGGGCGGGGGAGCCCTACGAGCAGTACTTC.

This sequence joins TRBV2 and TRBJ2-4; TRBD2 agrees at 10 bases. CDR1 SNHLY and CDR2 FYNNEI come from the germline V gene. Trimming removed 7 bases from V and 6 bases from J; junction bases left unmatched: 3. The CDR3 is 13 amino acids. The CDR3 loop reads CASTAGGVNIQYF. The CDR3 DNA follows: TGTGCCAGCACAGCGGGGGGGGTAAACATTCAGTACTTC.

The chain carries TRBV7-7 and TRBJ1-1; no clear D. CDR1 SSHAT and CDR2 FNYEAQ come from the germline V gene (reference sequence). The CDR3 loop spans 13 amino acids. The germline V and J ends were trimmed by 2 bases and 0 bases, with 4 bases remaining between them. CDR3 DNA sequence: TGTGCCAGCAGCTTATCTTTGAACACTGAAGCTTTCTTT. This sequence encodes CASSLSLNTEAFF. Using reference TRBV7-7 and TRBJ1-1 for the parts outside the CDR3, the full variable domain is GAGVSQSPRYKVTKRGQDVTLRCDPISSHATLYWYQQALGQGPEFLTYFNYEAQPDKSGLPSDRFSAERPEGSISTLTIQRTEQRDSAMYRCASSLSLNTEAFFGQGTRLTVV.

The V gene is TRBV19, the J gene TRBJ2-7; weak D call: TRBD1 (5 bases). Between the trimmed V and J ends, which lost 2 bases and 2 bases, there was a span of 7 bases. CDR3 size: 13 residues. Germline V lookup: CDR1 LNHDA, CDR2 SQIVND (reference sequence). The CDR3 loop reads CASSIRGTYEQYF. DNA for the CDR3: TGTGCCAGTAGTATAAGGGGTACCTACGAGCAGTACTTC.

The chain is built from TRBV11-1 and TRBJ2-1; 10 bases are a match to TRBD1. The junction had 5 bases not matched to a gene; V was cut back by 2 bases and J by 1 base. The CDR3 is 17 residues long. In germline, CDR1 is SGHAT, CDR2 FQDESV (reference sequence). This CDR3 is CASSLRQGARSYNEQFF. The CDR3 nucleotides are TGTGCCAGCAGCTTACGACAGGGGGCGCGGTCCTACAATGAGCAGTTCTTC.